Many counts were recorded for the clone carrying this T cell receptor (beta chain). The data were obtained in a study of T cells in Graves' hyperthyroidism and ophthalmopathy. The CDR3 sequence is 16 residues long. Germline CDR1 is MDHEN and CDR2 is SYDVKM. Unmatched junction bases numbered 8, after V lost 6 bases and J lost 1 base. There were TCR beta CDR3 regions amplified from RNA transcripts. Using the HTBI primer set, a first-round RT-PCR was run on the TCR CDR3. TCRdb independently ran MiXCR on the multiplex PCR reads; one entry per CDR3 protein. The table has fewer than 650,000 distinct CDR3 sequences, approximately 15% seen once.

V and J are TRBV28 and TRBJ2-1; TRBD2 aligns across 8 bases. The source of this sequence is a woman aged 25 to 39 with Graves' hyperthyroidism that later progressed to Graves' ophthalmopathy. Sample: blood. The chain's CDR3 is CASRHRGGRSYNEQFF. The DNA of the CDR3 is TGTGCCAGCAGACATCGGGGGGGAAGGTCCTACAATGAGCAGTTCTTC.